A selection of T cell receptor beta chains follows, all from one sample in a study of blood T cells in healthy people across ages. TCRdb re-called the 5' RACE reads with MiXCR, one entry per CDR3 protein. The table records approximately 1,100,000 distinct CDR3 sequences, 35% to 50% of them present only once. The sequenced sample was blood. The receptors were sampled from a woman aged 55-69 years in good health. CDR3s include the opening cysteine and the closing phenylalanine or tryptophan.

V gene	J gene	CDR3 protein
TRBV27	TRBJ2-6	CASSLVAGASSGANVLTF
TRBV29-1	TRBJ1-2	CSASRWGALDGYTF
TRBV7-9	TRBJ1-1	CASSLVQANVGGTEAFF
TRBV11-2	TRBJ2-3	CASSVEVRGTDTQYF
TRBV25-1	TRBJ2-1	CASMGQFNEQFF
TRBV9	TRBJ2-3	CASSVDLGTDTQYF
TRBV4-1	TRBJ1-4	CASSPPPASGPREKLFF
TRBV10-3	TRBJ2-5	CAIRPTSGNAYEQYF
TRBV25-1	TRBJ2-5	CASRRSQETQYF
TRBV5-1	TRBJ2-2	CASSKQVGRSNTGELFF
TRBV6-1	-	CASSDWGPNEQYF
TRBV12-5	TRBJ1-2	CASGNRGGGNPNYGYTF
TRBV12-3/TRBV12-4	TRBJ1-5	CASSTVGNQPQHF
TRBV18	TRBJ1-5	CASSPTISNQPQHF
TRBV20-1	-	CSGKTGVGNYEQYF
TRBV5-1	TRBJ2-7	CASSQAGIPYEQYF
TRBV29-1	TRBJ1-2	CSVEELANYGYTF
TRBV3-1	TRBJ2-7	CASSQVVGGGYEQYF
TRBV20-1	TRBJ2-1	CSARGTVYNEQFF
TRBV24-1	TRBJ2-1	CATSDPRATYNEQFF
TRBV28	TRBJ1-2	CASSRNNYGYTF
TRBV12-3/TRBV12-4	TRBJ2-7	CASSWKGYYEQYF
TRBV7-3	TRBJ2-3	CASSPRQGGYPSTDTQYF
TRBV29-1	TRBJ2-7	CSVETGRQPSYEQYF
TRBV10-3	TRBJ2-6	CAIGRTLFPSGANVLTF
TRBV12-3/TRBV12-4	TRBJ2-6	CASSGTSGSKRSGANVLTF
TRBV7-6	TRBJ2-7	CASSTSRGQAYEQYF
TRBV29-1	TRBJ2-7	CSVRQANSYEQYF
TRBV4-1	TRBJ1-2	CASSHAPRTGPNYGYTF
TRBV9	TRBJ2-3	CASSVGLDVDTQYF
TRBV18	TRBJ2-7	CASSQPGLASSYEQYF
TRBV12-3/TRBV12-4	TRBJ2-1	CASSPGLAGVRNEQFF
TRBV7-9	TRBJ2-1	CASSPTLSNNEQFF
TRBV28	-	CASSFPPGGTQYF
TRBV14	TRBJ2-3	CASSYLSGAGRTDTQYF
TRBV5-1	TRBJ2-1	CASSLAVKGNEQFF
TRBV12-3/TRBV12-4	TRBJ2-1	CASSPDPPLAGVGNEQFF
TRBV15	TRBJ1-2	CATSRDRQVGYTF
TRBV21-1	TRBJ2-7	CASSKEGLYEQYF
TRBV29-1	TRBJ1-1	CSVDLGGGNTEAFF